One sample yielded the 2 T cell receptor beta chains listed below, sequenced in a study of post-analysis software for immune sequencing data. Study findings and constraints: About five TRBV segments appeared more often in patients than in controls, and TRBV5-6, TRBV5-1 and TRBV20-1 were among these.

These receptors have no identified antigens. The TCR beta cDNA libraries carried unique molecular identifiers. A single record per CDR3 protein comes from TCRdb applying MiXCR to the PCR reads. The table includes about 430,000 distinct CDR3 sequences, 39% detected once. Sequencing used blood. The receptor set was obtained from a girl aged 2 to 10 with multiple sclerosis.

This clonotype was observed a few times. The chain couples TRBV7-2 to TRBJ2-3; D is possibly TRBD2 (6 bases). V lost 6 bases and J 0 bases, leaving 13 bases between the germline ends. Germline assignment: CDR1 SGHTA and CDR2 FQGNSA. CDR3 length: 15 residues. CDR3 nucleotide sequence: TGTGCCAGCAGGTCAGCCGGGACTAGCACAGATACGCAGTATTTT. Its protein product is CASRSAGTSTDTQYF.

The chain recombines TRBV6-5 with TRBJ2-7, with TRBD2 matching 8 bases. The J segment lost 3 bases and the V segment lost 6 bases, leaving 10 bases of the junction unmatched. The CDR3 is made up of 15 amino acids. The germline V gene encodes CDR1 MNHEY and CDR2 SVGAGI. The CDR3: CASSSVAGGNYEQYF. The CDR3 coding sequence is TGTGCCAGCAGCTCCGTGGCGGGAGGTAACTACGAGCAGTACTTC.